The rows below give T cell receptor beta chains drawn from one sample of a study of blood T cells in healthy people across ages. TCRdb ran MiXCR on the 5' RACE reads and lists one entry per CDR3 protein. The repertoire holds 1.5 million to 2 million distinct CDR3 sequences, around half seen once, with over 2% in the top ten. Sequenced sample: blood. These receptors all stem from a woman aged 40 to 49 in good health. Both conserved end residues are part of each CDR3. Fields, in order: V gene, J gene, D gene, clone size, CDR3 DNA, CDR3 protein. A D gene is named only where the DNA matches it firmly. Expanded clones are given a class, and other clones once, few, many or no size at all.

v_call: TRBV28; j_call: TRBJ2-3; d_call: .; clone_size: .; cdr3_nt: TGTGCCAGCAGTTTAGCTGGAGTTGCCACTAGCACAGATACGCAGTATTTT; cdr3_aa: CASSLAGVATSTDTQYF
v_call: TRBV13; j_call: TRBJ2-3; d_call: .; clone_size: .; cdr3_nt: TGTGCCAGCAGCTTACGATCCGCGACGGATACGCAGTATTTT; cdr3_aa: CASSLRSATDTQYF
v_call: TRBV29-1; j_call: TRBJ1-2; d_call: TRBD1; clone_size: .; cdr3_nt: TGCAGCGTTGAAACTCCAGGGGGCATAGGTGGCTACACCTTC; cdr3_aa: CSVETPGGIGGYTF
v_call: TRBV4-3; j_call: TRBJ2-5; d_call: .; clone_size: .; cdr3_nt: TGCGCCAGCAGCCAATTACGCTTTGGGGAGCAGTACTTC; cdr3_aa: CASSQLRFGEQYF
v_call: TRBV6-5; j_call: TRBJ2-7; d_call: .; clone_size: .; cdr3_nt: TGTGCCAGCAGTTACTCGAGATCGGGCTCCTACGAGCAGTACTTC; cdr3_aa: CASSYSRSGSYEQYF
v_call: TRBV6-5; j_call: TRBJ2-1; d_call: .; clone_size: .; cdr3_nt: TGTGCCAGCAGTTACAGCACTAGCCTGGAGACCCAGTTCTTC; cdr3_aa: CASSYSTSLETQFF
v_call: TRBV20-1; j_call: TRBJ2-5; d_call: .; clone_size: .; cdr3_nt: TGCAGTGCTAGAGGTCTTTTAGAGGGGGTAGAGACCCAGTACTTC; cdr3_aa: CSARGLLEGVETQYF
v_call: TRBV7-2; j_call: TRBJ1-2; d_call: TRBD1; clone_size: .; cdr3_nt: TGTGCCAGCAGCTCCACAGGGGGAGTGGGCTATGGCTACACCTTC; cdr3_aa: CASSSTGGVGYGYTF
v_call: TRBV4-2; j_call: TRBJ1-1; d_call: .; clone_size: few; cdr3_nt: TGTGCCAGCAGCCAACAAGAGGGGGGATACACTGAAGCTTTCTTT; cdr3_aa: CASSQQEGGYTEAFF
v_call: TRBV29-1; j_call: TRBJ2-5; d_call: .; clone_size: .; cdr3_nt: TGCAGCGTTATTTCCCCAGCCCAAGAGACCCAGTACTTC; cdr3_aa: CSVISPAQETQYF
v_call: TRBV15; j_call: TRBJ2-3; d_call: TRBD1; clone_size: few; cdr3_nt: TGTGCCACCAGCAGAGTAAGGACAGGGGTCACAGATACGCAGTATTTT; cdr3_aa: CATSRVRTGVTDTQYF
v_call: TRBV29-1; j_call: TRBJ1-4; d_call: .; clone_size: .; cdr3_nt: TGCAGCGTTGAATGGAGTGAAAAACTGTTTTTT; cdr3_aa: CSVEWSEKLFF
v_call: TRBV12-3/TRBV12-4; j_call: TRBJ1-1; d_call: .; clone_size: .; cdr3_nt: TGTGCCAGCAAGCAACAGGGAGACACTGAAGCTTTCTTT; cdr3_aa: CASKQQGDTEAFF
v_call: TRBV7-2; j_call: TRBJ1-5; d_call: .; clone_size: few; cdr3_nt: TGTGCCAGCAGCTTAGCTCGAGGGGCTGGGATCCAGCCCCAGCATTTT; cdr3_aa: CASSLARGAGIQPQHF
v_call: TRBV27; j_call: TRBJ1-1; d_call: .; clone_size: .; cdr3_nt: TGTGCCAGCAGTCCGCTCACAGGGCGTACTGAAGCTTTCTTT; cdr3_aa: CASSPLTGRTEAFF
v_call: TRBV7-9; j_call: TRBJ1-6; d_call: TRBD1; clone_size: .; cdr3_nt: TGTGCCAGCAGCTGGGGACAGGGGCCAGGGTCCTATAATTCACCCCTCCACTTT; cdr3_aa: CASSWGQGPGSYNSPLHF
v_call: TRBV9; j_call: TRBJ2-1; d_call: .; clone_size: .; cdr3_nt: TGTGCCAGCAGCGTAGCCCCATCCCCCGACAATGAGCAGTTCTTC; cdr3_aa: CASSVAPSPDNEQFF
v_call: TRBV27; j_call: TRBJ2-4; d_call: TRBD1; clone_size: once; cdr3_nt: TGTGCCAGCAGTGTCAGGGGGTGGGGCATTCAGTACTTC; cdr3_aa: CASSVRGWGIQYF
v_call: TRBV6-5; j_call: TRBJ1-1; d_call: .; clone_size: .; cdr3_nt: TGTGCCAGCAGTTACTCGATTTCCGGGAGAACTGAAGCTTTCTTT; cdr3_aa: CASSYSISGRTEAFF
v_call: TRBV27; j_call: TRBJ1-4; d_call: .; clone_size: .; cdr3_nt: TGTGCCAGCAAGGACAGTCTTTATGAAAAACTGTTTTTT; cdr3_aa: CASKDSLYEKLFF
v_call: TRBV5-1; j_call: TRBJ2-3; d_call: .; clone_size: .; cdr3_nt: TGCGCCAGCAGCTCCCAATTCGCCAGCACAGATACGCAGTATTTT; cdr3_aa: CASSSQFASTDTQYF
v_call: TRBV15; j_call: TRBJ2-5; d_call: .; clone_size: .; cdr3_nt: TGTGCCACCAGCAGAGGTAGGAGTGGTGCGGGGCCACCTCAAGAGACCCAGTACTTC; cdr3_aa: CATSRGRSGAGPPQETQYF
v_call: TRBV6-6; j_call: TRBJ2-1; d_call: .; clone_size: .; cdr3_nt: TGTGCCAGCAGCGATACAGGGTGGGGTGAGCAGTTCTTC; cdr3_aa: CASSDTGWGEQFF
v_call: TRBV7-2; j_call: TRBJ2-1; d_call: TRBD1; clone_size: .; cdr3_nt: TGTGCCAGCACCGCCTTACAGGGGGCGAGATACAATGAGCAGTTCTTC; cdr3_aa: CASTALQGARYNEQFF
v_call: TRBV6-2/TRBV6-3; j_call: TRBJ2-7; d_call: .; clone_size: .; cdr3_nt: TGTGCCAGCAGTTATAGCACAACTACCTACGAGCAGTACTTC; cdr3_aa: CASSYSTTTYEQYF
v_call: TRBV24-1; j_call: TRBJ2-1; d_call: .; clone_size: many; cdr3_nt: TGTGCCACCAGTGATCGATACAATGAGCAGTTCTTC; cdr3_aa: CATSDRYNEQFF
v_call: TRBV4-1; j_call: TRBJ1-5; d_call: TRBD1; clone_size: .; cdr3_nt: TGCGCCAGCAGCCAGAAGATTCCGGGACAGGGCGGCAATCAGCCCCAGCATTTT; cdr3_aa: CASSQKIPGQGGNQPQHF
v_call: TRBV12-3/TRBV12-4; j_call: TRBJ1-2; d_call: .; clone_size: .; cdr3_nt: TGTGCCAGCAGTTTTAAAGAGGGGCCCTATGGCTACACCTTC; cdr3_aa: CASSFKEGPYGYTF